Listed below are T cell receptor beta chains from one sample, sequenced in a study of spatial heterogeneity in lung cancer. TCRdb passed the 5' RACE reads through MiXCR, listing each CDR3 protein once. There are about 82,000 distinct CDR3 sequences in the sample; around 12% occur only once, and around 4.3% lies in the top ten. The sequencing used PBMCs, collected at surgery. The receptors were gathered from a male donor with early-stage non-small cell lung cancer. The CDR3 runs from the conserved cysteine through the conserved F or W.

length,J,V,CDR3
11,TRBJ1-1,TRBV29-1,CSVGTNTEAFF
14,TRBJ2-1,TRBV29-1,CSVAPSAPGNEQFF
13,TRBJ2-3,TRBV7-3,CASSGGPTDTQYF
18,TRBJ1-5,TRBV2,CASSGDPGQVLRAQPQHF
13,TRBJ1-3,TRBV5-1,CASSSGGIDTIYF
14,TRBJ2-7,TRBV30,CAWSGGGQAYEQYF
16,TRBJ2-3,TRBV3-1,CASSLTTSGSPDTQYF
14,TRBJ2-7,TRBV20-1,CSARDVERRYEQYF
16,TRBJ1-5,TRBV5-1,CASSLAISTENQPQHF
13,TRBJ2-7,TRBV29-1,CSVEGRNDYEQYF
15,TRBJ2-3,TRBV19,CASTSTSGDTDTQYF
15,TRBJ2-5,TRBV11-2,CASSFPIGGGETQYF
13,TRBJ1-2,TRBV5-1,CASSLERSDGYTF
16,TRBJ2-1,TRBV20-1,CSARLRGLAGDNEQFF
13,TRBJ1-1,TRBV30,CAWSVRGDTEAFF
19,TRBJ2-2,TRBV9,CASSVETSGGAVGTGELFF
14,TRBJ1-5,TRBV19,CASTDRGRGQPQHF
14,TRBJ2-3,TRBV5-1,CASGPTEPPDTQYF
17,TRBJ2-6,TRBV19,CASSRLTVSSGANVLTF
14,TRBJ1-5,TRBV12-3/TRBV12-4,CASCLEQGNQPQHF
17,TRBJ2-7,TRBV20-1,CSASRDLLSVSSYEQYF
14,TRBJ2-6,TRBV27,CASSLTTGANVLTF
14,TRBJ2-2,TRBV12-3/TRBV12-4,CASSFDRDTGELFF
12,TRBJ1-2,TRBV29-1,CSVRGRGGGYTF
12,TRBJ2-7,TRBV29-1,CSVEDRPYEQYF
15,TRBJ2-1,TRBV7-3,CASSLSGGSYNEQFF
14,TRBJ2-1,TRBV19,CASSTSGGYNEQFF
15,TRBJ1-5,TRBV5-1,CASSLGQGGNQPQHF
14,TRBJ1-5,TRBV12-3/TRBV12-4,CASSFSRARQPQHF
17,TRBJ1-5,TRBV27,CASSSFTGGGSNQPQHF
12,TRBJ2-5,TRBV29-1,CSVDILQETQYF
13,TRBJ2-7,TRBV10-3,CAISEGISYEQYF
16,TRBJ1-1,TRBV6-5,CASSYDFEGLGTEAFF
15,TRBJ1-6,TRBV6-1,CASVIDRGGNSPLHF
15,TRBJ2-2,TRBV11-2,CASSRPGIKGGELFF
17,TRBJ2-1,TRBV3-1,CASSQEFSGRSYNEQFF
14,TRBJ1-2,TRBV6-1,CASLTFGVTQGYTF
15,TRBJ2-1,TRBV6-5,CASSLRQGTYNEQFF
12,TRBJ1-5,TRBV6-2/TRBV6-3,CASSYSETPQHF
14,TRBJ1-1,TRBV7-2,CASSSFIPVLEAFF
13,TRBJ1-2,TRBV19,CASSETGTYGYTF
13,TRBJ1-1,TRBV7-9,CASSFMGNTEAFF
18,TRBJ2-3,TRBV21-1,CASNPIPPGWVSTDTQYF
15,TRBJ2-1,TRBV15,CATSRVTSGYNEQFF
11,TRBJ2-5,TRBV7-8,CASWGGETQYF
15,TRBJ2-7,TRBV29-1,CSVELGTGTSYEQYF
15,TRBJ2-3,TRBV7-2,CASSLGHRSTDTQYF
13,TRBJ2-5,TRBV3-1,CASSQSPIETQYF
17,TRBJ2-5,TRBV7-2,CASSSRLAGTLQETQYF
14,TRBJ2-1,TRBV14,CASKQAGILNEQFF
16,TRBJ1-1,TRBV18,CASSPPLQGLHTEAFF
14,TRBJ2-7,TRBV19,CASSTGGQANEQYF
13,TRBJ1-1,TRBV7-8,CASRIGGGTEAFF
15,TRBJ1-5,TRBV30,CAWTKDRVHNQPQHF